This T cell receptor (beta chain) was captured in a study of blood T cell repertoires in COVID-19. Here immunoSEQ multiplex PCR was the method, and the copy in TCRdb shows in-frame clones only, minus some. The data show 200,000 to 250,000 clones, roughly 85% seen once. The germline V and J ends were trimmed by 2 bases and 2 bases, with 7 bases remaining between them. Germline CDR1 and CDR2: SGHTA and FQGTGA. This CDR3 has 13 residues. This chain uses TRBV7-3 with TRBJ2-7; D is uncertain. Sequenced material: peripheral blood. The TCR originated in a man aged 45-65 years with COVID-19, enrolled during active disease. The CDR3 protein is CASSLGVTYEQYF. The CDR3 coding sequence is TGTGCCAGCAGCTTAGGAGTAACCTACGAGCAGTACTTC.